These 14 T cell receptor beta chains were all obtained from the same sample, sequenced in a study of early T cells in non-severe SARS-CoV-2 infection. TCRdb called the 5' RACE reads again in MiXCR, with one record for every CDR3 protein. The table lists 40,000 to 45,000 distinct CDR3 sequences, roughly 11% of them singletons. Sequenced material: whole blood. All receptors derive from an adult who was a healthcare worker with PCR-confirmed SARS-CoV-2 infection or an uninfected control (not recorded which).

This chain joins TRBV21-1 and TRBJ2-1; the table's TRBD1 call for D was not verified on the DNA. TRBV21-1 is tagged as a pseudogene. The CDR3 has 17 amino acids. The CDR3 spells CASSKGREKGVRNEQFF. CDR3 DNA sequence: TGTGCCAGCAGCAAAGGAAGGGAAAAGGGGGTACGCAATGAGCAGTTCTTC.

This clonotype turned up a few times. The V gene is TRBV29-1, the J gene TRBJ2-1; weak D call: TRBD2 (6 bases). There are 11 residues in the CDR3. The V end lost 4 bases, the J end lost 8 bases, and 9 bases lay between the germline ends. In germline, CDR1 is SQVTM, CDR2 ANQGSEA. This chain's CDR3 is CSVVWGDEQFF. The CDR3 nucleotides are TGCAGCGTTGTTTGGGGGGATGAGCAGTTCTTC.

This clonotype was observed at least ten times. The chain recombines TRBV7-9 with TRBJ2-3; 7 bases line up with TRBD1. V trimming: 4 bases; J trimming: 0 bases; junction bases outside the gene matches: 7. This CDR3 is built from 16 residues. Germline values: CDR1 SEHNR, CDR2 FQNEAQ (reference sequence). CDR3 sequence: CASSSRTGVSTDTQYF. As DNA, the CDR3 is TGTGCCAGCAGCTCGAGGACAGGAGTTAGCACAGATACGCAGTATTTT.

The rearrangement links TRBV7-2 to TRBJ2-7; D is possibly TRBD2 (6 bases). Germline lookup yields CDR1 SGHTA and CDR2 FQGNSA. This CDR3 is 13 amino acids long. The V end lost 5 bases, the J end lost 6 bases, and 14 bases lay between the germline ends. CDR3 protein: CASSRDSGSEQYF. In nucleotides, the CDR3 is TGTGCCAGCAGCAGGGACTCGGGGAGCGAGCAGTACTTC.

This clonotype showed up many times. The V call is TRBV25-1, the J call TRBJ1-5; D is undetermined. This CDR3 has 13 residues. The V and J ends lost 5 bases and 9 bases respectively, with 14 bases between them. Germline CDR1 and CDR2: MGHDK and SYGVNS. The CDR3 is CASSSQSLGPQHF. CDR3 bases: TGTGCCAGCAGTTCCCAGTCTTTGGGGCCCCAGCATTTT.

This clonotype was found a few times. The rearrangement joins TRBV7-2 to TRBJ2-5; 7 bases map to TRBD1. The V segment lost 1 base and the J segment 9 bases; nucleotides outside the gene matches: 5. The CDR3 has 13 residues. The germline CDR1 and CDR2 sequences are SGHTA and FQGNSA. The CDR3: CASSLGGQGAQYF. DNA for the CDR3: TGTGCCAGCAGCTTAGGAGGGCAGGGGGCCCAGTACTTC. The variable domain in full, with the rest retrieved from reference TRBV7-2 and TRBJ2-5, is GAGVSQSPSNKVTEKGKDVELRCDPISGHTALYWYRQSLGQGLEFLIYFQGNSAPDKSGLPSDRFSAERTGGSVSTLTIQRTQQEDSAVYLCASSLGGQGAQYFGPGTRLLVL.

This clonotype was counted between two and nine times. This sequence joins TRBV7-2 and TRBJ1-1; no definite D call. This CDR3 is built from 13 residues. The V gene's germline CDR1 is SGHTA and CDR2 FQGNSA. Trimming took off 1 base at V and 7 bases at J, with 10 bases between the two ends. This CDR3 is CASSLGWPVEAFF. CDR3 bases: TGTGCCAGCAGCTTAGGCTGGCCGGTTGAAGCTTTCTTT.

This clonotype occurred many times. The chain is built from TRBV3-1 and TRBJ2-1; possibly TRBD1 for D (5 bases). CDR3 length: 15 residues. V was shortened by 0 bases and J by 6 bases, with 12 bases between the two germline ends. Germline CDR1 reads LGHDT; CDR2 reads YNNKEL (reference sequence). The CDR3 DNA sequence: TGTGCCAGCAGCCAAGATACCAGGGAAGGCAATGAGCAGTTCTTC. Amino acid sequence: CASSQDTREGNEQFF.

This clonotype has a count of ten or more. This chain uses TRBV27 with TRBJ1-6; 12 bases map to TRBD1. CDR3 length: 18 residues. Germline lookup yields CDR1 MNHEY and CDR2 SMNVEV (reference sequence). V shed 6 bases and J 8 bases; nucleotides not matched to a gene: 14. The CDR3, as DNA: TGTGCCAGCAGACTTTATCCCCCGGGACAGGGGGCTTATTCACCCCTCCACTTT. Residues: CASRLYPPGQGAYSPLHF.

V is TRBV7-2 and J is TRBJ2-5, with a tentative D call TRBD2 (7 bases). Looked up from germline, CDR1 is SGHTA and CDR2 is FQGNSA. Trimming removed 1 base at V and 6 bases at J, with 12 bases between. The CDR3 loop spans 14 amino acids. Written as DNA, the CDR3 is TGTGCCAGCAGCTTAGGTGCGGGGGCAAAGACCCAGTACTTC. The encoded protein is CASSLGAGAKTQYF.

V usage is TRBV7-3 and J usage is TRBJ1-5; D is possibly TRBD1 (6 bases). Per germline, CDR1 SGHTA and CDR2 FQGTGA. This CDR3 spans 13 amino acids. V dropped 4 bases and J dropped 7 bases, with 11 bases sitting between them. The CDR3: CASSSEGGQPQHF. CDR3 nucleotides: TGTGCCAGCAGCTCCGAGGGGGGCCAGCCCCAGCATTTT.

This clonotype occurred many times. This chain joins TRBV29-1 and TRBJ1-1; D not resolved. V lost 4 bases to trimming and J lost 4 bases, with 13 bases between them. The CDR3 is 13 residues long. CDR1 and CDR2 (germline): SQVTM, ANQGSEA. CDR3 in amino acids: CSVVIDGGTEAFF. The CDR3 nucleotides are TGCAGCGTTGTAATAGACGGCGGCACTGAAGCTTTCTTT.

This clonotype was observed many times. V and J are TRBV9 and TRBJ2-3, with D possibly being TRBD1 (5 bases). V was pared by 0 bases and J by 3 bases, with 8 bases between. The length of the CDR3 is 14 residues. Looked up from germline, CDR1 is SGDLS and CDR2 is YYNGEE. The CDR3 DNA reads as TGTGCCAGCAGCGTAGGACAGAGGACAGATACGCAGTATTTT. Translating it yields CASSVGQRTDTQYF. Complete variable domain (other parts from reference TRBV9 and TRBJ2-3): DSGVTQTPKHLITATGQRVTLRCSPRSGDLSVYWYQQSLDQGLQFLIQYYNGEERAKGNILERFSAQQFPDLHSELNLSSLELGDSALYFCASSVGQRTDTQYFGPGTRLTVL.

The CDR3 DNA follows: TGTGCCAGCAGCCAAGGACAGAATCAGCCCCAGCATTTT. Translating gives CASSQGQNQPQHF. The chain employs TRBV7-6 and TRBJ1-5, with TRBD1 as a possible D gene (6 bases). The CDR3 runs to 13 residues. The V end was cut by 5 bases, the J end by 4 bases, with 9 bases between. CDR1 SGHVS and CDR2 FNYEAQ come from the germline V gene.